This TCR beta chain was retrieved from a study of technical replicates of blood from a few donors. Measured with immunoSEQ multiplex PCR; TCRdb has only the in-frame clones, and not every one. The sample has around 86,000 clones, about 96% seen once. The trim removed 3 bases at V and 1 base at J, leaving 2 bases unmatched. The germline gives CDR1 MNHEY, CDR2 SMNVEV (reference sequence). CDR3 length equals 15 residues. The gene calls are TRBV27 and TRBJ2-3, with 9 bases matching TRBD2. The sequence derives from a human donor in good health. The source material was T cells isolated from PBMCs. The CDR3 here is CASSLTSGGTDTQYF. The CDR3 region has the DNA TGTGCCAGCAGTTTGACTAGCGGAGGCACAGATACGCAGTATTTT.